Following are 2 T cell receptor beta chains from one sample sequenced in a study of early stage breast cancer tumors. Assay used: immunoSEQ multiplex PCR; TCRdb lists only in-frame clones, some missing. Of about 36,000 clones listed, 70% to 85% are singletons. The specimen sequenced was blood. All receptors come from a person between 55 and 69 years old with breast cancer.

The chain links TRBV30 to TRBJ1-3; D perhaps matches TRBD1 (6 bases). The germline gives CDR1 GTSNPN, CDR2 SVGIG (reference sequence). The ends were cut back, 3 bases at V and 16 bases at J, with 19 bases in the middle. The CDR3 runs 12 residues. The CDR3 reads CAWSRGFGPPYF. The CDR3, as DNA: TGTGCCTGGAGCAGGGGATTTGGACCCCCTTATTTT.

The chain is built from TRBV5-4 and TRBJ2-1; tentatively, D is TRBD1 or TRBD2 (5 bases each). Germline V lookup: CDR1 SGHNT, CDR2 YYREEE (reference sequence). Trimming removed 4 bases at V and 0 bases at J, with 11 bases between. The CDR3 runs 15 residues. In nucleotides, the CDR3 is TGTGCCAGCAGCCCTCCGGGGACCTCCTACAATGAGCAGTTCTTC. The encoded protein is CASSPPGTSYNEQFF. Supplemented by reference TRBV5-4 and TRBJ2-1, the full variable domain reads ETGVTQSPTHLIKTRGQQVTLRCSSQSGHNTVSWYQQALGQGPQFIFQYYREEENGRGNFPPRFSGLQFPNYSSELNVNALELDDSALYLCASSPPGTSYNEQFFGPGTRLTVL.